This T cell receptor beta chain was retrieved from a study of T cell repertoires in cytomegalovirus infection. The CDR3 length is 15 residues. Germline V CDR1 and CDR2: SGHTA, FQGTGA. Deletions cut 0 bases from V and 2 bases from J, with 11 bases between. Study results and caveats: There were carriers of CMV plus the relevant HLA, and cumulative public TCR beta family frequency identified them.

This clonotype was found many times. Its antigen is still unknown. TCRdb ran MiXCR on the reads and lists one entry per CDR3 protein. Of some 200,000 distinct CDR3 sequences listed, around 35% are singletons. The sequence was obtained from a human donor in good health (CMV status not recorded). Some clones in this sample may be carry-over from other donors' samples. The chain has TRBV7-3 and TRBJ2-7; TRBD1 might be the D (5 bases). The starting material was CD8+ T cells from cultured PBMCs, obtained from culture after CMV antigen stimulation. CDR3 residues: CASSLTDGAAYEQYF. The CDR3 DNA is TGTGCCAGCAGCTTAACGGATGGGGCTGCCTACGAGCAGTACTTC.